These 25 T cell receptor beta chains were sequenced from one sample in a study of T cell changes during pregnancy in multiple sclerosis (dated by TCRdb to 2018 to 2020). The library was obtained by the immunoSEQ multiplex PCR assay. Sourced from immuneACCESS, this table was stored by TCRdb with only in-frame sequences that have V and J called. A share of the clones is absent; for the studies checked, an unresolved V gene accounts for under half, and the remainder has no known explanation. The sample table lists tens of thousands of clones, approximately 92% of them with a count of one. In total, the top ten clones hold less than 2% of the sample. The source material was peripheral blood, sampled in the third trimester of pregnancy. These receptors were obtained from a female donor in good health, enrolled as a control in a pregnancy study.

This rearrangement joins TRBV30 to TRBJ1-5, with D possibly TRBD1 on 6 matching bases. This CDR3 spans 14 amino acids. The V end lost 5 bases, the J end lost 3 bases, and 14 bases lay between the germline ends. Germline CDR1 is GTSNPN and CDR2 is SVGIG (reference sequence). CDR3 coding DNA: TGTGCCTGGGTACCTACAGGGTACAATCAGCCCCAGCATTTT. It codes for CAWVPTGYNQPQHF.

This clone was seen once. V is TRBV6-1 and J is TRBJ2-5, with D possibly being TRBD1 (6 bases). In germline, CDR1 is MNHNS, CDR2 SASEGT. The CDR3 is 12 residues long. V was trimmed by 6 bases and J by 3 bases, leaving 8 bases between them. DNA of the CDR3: TGTGCCAGCAGGGACAGAAAAGAGACCCAGTACTTC. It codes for CASRDRKETQYF.

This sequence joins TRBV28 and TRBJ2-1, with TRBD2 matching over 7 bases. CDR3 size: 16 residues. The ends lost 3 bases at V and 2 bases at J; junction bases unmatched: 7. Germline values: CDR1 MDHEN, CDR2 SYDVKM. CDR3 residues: CASSFYLAETYNEQFF. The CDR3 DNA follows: TGTGCCAGCAGTTTCTATCTAGCGGAGACCTACAATGAGCAGTTCTTC.

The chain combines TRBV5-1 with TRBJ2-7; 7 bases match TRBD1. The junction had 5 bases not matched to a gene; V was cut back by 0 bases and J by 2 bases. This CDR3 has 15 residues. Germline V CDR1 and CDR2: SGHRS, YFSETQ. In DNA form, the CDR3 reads TGCGCCAGCAGCTTGGGCAGGGGGAACCCCTACGAGCAGTACTTC. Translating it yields CASSLGRGNPYEQYF.

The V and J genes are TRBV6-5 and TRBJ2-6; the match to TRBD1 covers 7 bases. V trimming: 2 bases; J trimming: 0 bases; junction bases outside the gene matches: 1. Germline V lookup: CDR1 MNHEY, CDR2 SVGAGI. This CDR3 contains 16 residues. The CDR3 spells CASSYTGVSGANVLTF. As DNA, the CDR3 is TGTGCCAGCAGTTACACAGGGGTCTCTGGGGCCAACGTCCTGACTTTC.

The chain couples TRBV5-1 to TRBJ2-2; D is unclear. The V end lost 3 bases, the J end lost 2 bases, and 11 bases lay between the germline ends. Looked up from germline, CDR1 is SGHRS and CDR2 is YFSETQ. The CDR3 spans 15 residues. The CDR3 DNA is TGCGCCAGCAGCTACTCGACACATAACACCGGGGAGCTGTTTTTT. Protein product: CASSYSTHNTGELFF.

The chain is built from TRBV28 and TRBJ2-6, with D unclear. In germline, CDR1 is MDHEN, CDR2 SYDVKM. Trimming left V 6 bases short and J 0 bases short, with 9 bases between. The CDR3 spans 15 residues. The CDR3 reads CASRSQSSGANVLTF. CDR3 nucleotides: TGTGCCAGCAGATCACAGAGCTCTGGGGCCAACGTCCTGACTTTC.

CDR3 residues: CASSRSRITNSPLHF. The CDR3, as DNA: TGTGCCAGCAGTCGATCCAGAATCACCAATTCACCCCTCCACTTT. The chain joins TRBV6-6 to TRBJ1-6; D ambiguous. CDR1 is MNHNY and CDR2 is SVGAGI in the germline V gene (reference sequence). The CDR3 loop spans 15 amino acids. Trimming stripped 5 bases from V and 7 bases from J, with 15 bases between.

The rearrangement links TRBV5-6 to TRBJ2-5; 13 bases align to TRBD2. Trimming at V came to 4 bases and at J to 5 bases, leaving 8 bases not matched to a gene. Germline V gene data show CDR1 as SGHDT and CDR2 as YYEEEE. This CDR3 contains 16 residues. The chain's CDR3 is CASSIRTSGSWETQYF. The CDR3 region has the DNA TGTGCCAGCAGCATCCGGACTAGCGGGAGTTGGGAGACCCAGTACTTC.

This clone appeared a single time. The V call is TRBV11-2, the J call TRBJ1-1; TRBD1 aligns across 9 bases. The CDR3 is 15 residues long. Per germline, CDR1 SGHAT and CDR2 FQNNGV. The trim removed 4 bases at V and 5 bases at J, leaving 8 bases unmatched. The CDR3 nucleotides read TGTGCCAGCAGCTCCACGACAGGGGGGCGGACTGAAGCTTTCTTT. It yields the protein CASSSTTGGRTEAFF.

DNA for the CDR3: TGTGCCGGCAAAAGTTACACAAAGGGGGAAGCTTTCTTT. Translation gives CAGKSYTKGEAFF. V usage is TRBV27 and J usage is TRBJ1-1; maybe TRBD1 (5 bases). The V and J ends lost 11 bases and 8 bases respectively, with 21 bases between them. This CDR3 has 13 amino acids. Germline CDR1 is MNHEY and CDR2 is SMNVEV (reference sequence).

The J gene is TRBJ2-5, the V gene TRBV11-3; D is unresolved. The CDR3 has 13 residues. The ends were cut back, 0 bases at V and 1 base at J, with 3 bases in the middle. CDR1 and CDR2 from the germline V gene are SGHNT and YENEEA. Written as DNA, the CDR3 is TGTGCCAGCAGCTTAGACGGCCAAGAGACCCAGTACTTC. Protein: CASSLDGQETQYF.

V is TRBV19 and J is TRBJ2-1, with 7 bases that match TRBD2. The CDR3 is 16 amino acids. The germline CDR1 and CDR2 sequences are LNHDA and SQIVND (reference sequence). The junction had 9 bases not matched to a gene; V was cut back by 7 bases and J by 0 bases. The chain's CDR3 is CASTWRPSGSYNEQFF. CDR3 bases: TGTGCCAGTACTTGGCGTCCTAGCGGCTCCTACAATGAGCAGTTCTTC.

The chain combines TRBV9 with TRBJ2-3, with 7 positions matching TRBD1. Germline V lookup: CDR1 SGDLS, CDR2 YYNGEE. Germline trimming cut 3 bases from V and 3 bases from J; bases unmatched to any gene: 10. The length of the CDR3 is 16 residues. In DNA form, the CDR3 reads TGTGCCAGCAGCGCCGTGAGGGGGCGCGGGACAGATACGCAGTATTTT. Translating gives CASSAVRGRGTDTQYF.

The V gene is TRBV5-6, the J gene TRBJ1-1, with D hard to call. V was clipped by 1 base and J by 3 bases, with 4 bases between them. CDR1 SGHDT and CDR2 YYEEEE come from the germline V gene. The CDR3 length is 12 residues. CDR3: CASSLQYTEAFF. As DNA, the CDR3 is TGTGCCAGCAGCTTGCAATACACTGAAGCTTTCTTT.

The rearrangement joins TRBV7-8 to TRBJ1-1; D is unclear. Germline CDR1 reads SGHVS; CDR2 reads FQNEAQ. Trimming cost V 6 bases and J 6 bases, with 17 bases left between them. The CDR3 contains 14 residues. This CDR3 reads CASSPEPLRAEAFF. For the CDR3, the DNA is TGTGCCAGCAGTCCCGAACCCCTCCGAGCTGAAGCTTTCTTT.

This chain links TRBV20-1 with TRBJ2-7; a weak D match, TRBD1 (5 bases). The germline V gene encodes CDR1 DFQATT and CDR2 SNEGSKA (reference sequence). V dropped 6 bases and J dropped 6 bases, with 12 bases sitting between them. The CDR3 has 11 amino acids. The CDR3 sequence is CSAQGIVEQYF. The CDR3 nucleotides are TGCAGTGCCCAGGGCATTGTCGAGCAGTACTTC.

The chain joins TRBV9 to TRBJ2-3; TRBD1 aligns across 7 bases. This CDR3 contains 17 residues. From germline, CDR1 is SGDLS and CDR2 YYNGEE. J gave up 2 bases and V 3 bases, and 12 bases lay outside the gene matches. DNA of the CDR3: TGTGCCAGCAGCGCGAGGCTCCGGGACAGTTACACAGATACGCAGTATTTT. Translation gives CASSARLRDSYTDTQYF.

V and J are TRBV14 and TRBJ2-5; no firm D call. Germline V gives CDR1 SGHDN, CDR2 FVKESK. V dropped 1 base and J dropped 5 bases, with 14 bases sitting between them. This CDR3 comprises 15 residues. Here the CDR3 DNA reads TGTGCCAGCAGCCAAGGAGGTGGGTCGGTTGAGACCCAGTACTTC. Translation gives CASSQGGGSVETQYF.

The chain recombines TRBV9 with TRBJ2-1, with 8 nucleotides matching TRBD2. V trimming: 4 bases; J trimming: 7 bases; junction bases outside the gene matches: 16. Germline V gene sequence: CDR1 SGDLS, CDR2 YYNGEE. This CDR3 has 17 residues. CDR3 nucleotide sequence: TGTGCCAGCAGCCGCCAAATTTTACTAGCGGAGTCGAATGAGCAGTTCTTC. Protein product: CASSRQILLAESNEQFF.

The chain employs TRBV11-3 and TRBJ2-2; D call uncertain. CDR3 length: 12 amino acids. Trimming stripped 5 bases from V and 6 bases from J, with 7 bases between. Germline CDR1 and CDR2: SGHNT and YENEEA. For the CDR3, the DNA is TGTGCCAGCAGCCCCTCGGCCGGGGAGCTGTTTTTT. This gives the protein CASSPSAGELFF.

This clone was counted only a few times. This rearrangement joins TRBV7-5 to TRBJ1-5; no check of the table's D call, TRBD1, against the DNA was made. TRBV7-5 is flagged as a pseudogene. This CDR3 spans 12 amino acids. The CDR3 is CARRQGNQPQHF. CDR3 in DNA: TGTGCCAGAAGACAGGGGAATCAGCCCCAGCATTTT.

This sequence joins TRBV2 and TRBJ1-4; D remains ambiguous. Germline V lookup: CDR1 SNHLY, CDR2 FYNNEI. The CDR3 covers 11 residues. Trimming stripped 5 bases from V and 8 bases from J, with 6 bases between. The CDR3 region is CASSQTEKLFF. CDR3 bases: TGTGCCAGCAGTCAAACAGAAAAACTGTTTTTT. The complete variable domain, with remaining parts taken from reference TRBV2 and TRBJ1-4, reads EPEVTQTPSHQVTQMGQEVILRCVPISNHLYFYWYRQILGQKVEFLVSFYNNEISEKSEIFDDQFSVERPDGSNFTLKIRSTKLEDSAMYFCASSQTEKLFFGSGTQLSVL.

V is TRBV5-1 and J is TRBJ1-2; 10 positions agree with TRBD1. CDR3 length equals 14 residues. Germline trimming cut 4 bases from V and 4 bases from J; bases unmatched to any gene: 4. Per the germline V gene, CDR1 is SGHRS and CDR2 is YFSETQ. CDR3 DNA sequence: TGCGCCAGCAGCCTGCGGACAGGGGGCTATGGCTACACCTTC. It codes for CASSLRTGGYGYTF.

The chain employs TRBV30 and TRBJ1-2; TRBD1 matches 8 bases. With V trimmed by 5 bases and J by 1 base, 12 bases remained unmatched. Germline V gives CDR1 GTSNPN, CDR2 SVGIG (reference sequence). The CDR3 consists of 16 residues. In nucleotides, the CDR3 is TGTGCCTGGTCCGGACAGGGCTCCTCACTTAACTATGGCTACACCTTC. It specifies CAWSGQGSSLNYGYTF.